This T cell receptor beta chain is drawn from a study of cytomegalovirus exposure and HLA in healthy donors. Study-wide results and caveats: What a later analysis reportedly showed was that an Asian-associated ancestry cluster had fewer N-insertions than the roughly 670-donor mean. CMV serostatus was the only recorded immune exposure for donors.

The PCR was carried out with 60 Vbeta primers and 13 Jbeta primers. Produced via immunoSEQ multiplex PCR; TCRdb's table is partial and in-frame only. The profile shows about 130,000 clones, 74% of them singletons. In germline, CDR1 is SEHNR, CDR2 FQNEAQ (reference sequence). The V end lost 5 bases, the J end lost 6 bases, and 13 bases lay between the germline ends. This CDR3 region has 13 residues. For this clone: Antigen specificity is unknown.

Sequences were obtained from PBMCs. This receptor was identified in a male donor in good health and CMV-seronegative. The chain couples TRBV7-9 to TRBJ1-2; D not resolved. CDR3 sequence: CASSPSLRDGYTF. The CDR3 nucleotides are TGTGCCAGCAGCCCCTCTTTGAGGGATGGCTACACCTTC. The complete variable domain, with remaining parts taken from reference TRBV7-9 and TRBJ1-2, reads DTGVSQNPRHKITKRGQNVTFRCDPISEHNRLYWYRQTLGQGPEFLTYFQNEAQLEKSRLLSDRFSAERPKGSFSTLEIQRTEQGDSAMYLCASSPSLRDGYTFGSGTRLTVV.